The clone carrying this TCR beta chain showed up many times. No antigen is known for it. Unique molecular identifiers featured in how the TCRbeta library was prepared. Via MiXCR, TCRdb re-called the PCR reads, giving one row per CDR3 protein. The data contain a few hundred thousand distinct CDR3 sequences, roughly 13% of them singletons. Germline CDR1 MNHNS, CDR2 SASEGT. V lost 10 bases to trimming and J lost 9 bases, with 21 bases between them. The CDR3 sequence is 13 residues long. This entry is derived from a study of T-cell reconstitution after alpha-beta-depleted transplantation in children. Notes on the study in general: The high TCRbeta diversity at day 60 in some patients came from surviving recipient T cells and thymic progenitors.

The specimen comprised PBMCs, mostly from graft donor cells, sampled 360 days after TCRalphabeta/CD19-depleted stem cell transplant. This rearrangement joins TRBV6-1 to TRBJ1-1; TRBD1 is a possible D gene (6 bases). The receptor was isolated from a male patient younger than 18 who had a stem cell transplant for acute myeloid leukemia, so the T cells may come from the graft donor. This CDR3 reads CATGSFLGHQAFF. DNA for the CDR3: TGTGCCACCGGGTCCTTTTTGGGACACCAAGCTTTCTTT.